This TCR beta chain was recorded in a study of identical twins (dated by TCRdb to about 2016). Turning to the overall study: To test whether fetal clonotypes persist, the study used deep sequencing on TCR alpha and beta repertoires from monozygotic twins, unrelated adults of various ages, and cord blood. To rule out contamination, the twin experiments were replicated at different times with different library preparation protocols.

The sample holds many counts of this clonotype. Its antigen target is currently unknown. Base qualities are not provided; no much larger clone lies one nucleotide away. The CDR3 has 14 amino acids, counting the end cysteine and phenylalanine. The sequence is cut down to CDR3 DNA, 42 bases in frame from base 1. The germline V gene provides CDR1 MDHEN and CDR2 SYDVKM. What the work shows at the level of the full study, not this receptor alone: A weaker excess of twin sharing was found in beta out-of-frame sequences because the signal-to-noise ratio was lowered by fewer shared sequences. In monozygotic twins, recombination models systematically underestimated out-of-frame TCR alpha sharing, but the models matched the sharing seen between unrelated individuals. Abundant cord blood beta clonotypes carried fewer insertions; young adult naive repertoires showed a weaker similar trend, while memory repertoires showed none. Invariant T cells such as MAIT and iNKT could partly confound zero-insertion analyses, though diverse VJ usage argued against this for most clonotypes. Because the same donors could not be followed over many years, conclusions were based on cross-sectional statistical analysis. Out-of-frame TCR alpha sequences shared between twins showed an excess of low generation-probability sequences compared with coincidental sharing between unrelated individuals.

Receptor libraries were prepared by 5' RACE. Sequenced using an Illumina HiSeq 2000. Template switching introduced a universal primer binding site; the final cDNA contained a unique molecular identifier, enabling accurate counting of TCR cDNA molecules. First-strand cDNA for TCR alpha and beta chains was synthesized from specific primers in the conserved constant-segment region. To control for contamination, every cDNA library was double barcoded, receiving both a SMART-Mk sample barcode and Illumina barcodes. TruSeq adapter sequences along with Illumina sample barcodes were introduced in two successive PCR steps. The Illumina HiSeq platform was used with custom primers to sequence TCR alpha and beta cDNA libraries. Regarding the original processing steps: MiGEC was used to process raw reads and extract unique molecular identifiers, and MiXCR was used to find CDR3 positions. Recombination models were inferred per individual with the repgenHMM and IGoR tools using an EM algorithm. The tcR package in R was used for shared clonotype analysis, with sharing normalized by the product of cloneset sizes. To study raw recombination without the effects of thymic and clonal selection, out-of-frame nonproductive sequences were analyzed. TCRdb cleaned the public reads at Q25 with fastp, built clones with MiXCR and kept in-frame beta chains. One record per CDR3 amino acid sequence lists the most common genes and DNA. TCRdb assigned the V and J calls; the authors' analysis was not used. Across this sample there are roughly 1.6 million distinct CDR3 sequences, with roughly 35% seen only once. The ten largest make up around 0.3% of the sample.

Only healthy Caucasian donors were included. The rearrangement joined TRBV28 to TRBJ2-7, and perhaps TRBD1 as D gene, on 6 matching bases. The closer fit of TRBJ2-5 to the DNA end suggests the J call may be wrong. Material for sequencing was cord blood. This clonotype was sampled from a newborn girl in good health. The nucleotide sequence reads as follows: TGTGCCAGCAGTTTATTCGGGCAGGGGGAGACCCAGTACTTC. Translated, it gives CASSLFGQGETQYF.